This record covers a single T cell receptor (beta chain). The data derive from a study of blood T cell repertoires in COVID-19. Background on the study: The study drew acute and convalescent COVID-19 samples from the United States, Italy and Spain. T cells, B-cell-depleted T cells, or PBMCs supplied cDNA or gDNA.

Original methodology: Reference gene primer amplification gave estimated nucleated cell counts. TCRdb's table, derived via immunoSEQ multiplex PCR, lists solely in-frame clones and lacks some. The V and J calls and clone size come from that table; D and trimming were worked out from the DNA. The table includes about 87,000 clones, more than 85% detected once. V shed 5 bases and J 5 bases; nucleotides not matched to a gene: 8. The CDR3 is 16 residues long. Germline lookup yields CDR1 SGHAT and CDR2 FQNNGV. This chain joins TRBV11-2 and TRBJ2-5; 13 positions match TRBD2. The TCR was taken from a man aged 40-49 years with acute or convalescent COVID-19. Specimen: peripheral blood. CDR3 coding DNA: TGTGCCAGCAGCGGCCCGGGACTAGCGGGATGGGAGACCCAGTACTTC. Translating gives CASSGPGLAGWETQYF.